Following are 29 T cell receptor beta chains from one sample sequenced in a study of CD8 T cells in Susac syndrome. With random hexamers, 0.5 to 1 ug RNA was reverse transcribed. TCRdb called the immunoSEQ multiplex PCR reads again in MiXCR, with one record for every CDR3 protein. The table includes approximately 190,000 distinct CDR3 sequences, approximately 96% detected once. The sequencing sample was made of CD4+ T cells from PBMCs. The receptor set was obtained from a human donor with Susac syndrome.

The rearrangement uses TRBV20-1 and TRBJ2-3, with D uncertain. Looked up from germline, CDR1 is DFQATT and CDR2 is SNEGSKA (reference sequence). V was shortened by 8 bases and J by 1 base, with 13 bases between the two germline ends. There are 13 residues in the CDR3. The chain's CDR3 is CSPVVAGTDTQYF. Written as DNA, the CDR3 is TGCAGTCCTGTTGTAGCCGGCACAGATACGCAGTATTTT.

This chain connects TRBV12-3 or TRBV12-4 to TRBJ1-2, with D possibly matching TRBD1 (6 bases). There are 15 residues in the CDR3. V lost 2 bases and J lost 1, with 11 bases in between. The CDR3 reads CASSLSGGHNYGYTF. The DNA of the CDR3 is TGTGCCAGCAGTTTATCCGGGGGGCATAACTATGGCTACACCTTC.

This chain connects TRBV5-1 to TRBJ2-7; D tentatively fits TRBD1 or TRBD2 (5 bases each). Germline loops: CDR1 SGHRS, CDR2 YFSETQ. The V gene lost 4 bases and the J gene lost 2 bases, with 13 bases spanning the gap. The CDR3 has 14 residues. The CDR3 reads CASSLRDGPYEQYF. The CDR3 DNA reads TGCGCCAGCAGCCTACGGGACGGTCCCTACGAGCAGTACTTC.

The gene calls are TRBV19 and TRBJ2-3; possibly TRBD1 or TRBD2 for D (5 bases each). This CDR3 comprises 12 residues. Per the germline V gene, CDR1 is LNHDA and CDR2 is SQIVND (reference sequence). Deletions cut 10 bases from V and 6 bases from J, with 14 bases between. The chain's CDR3 is CANTWGGDTQYF. The CDR3 bases are TGTGCCAATACCTGGGGCGGGGATACGCAGTATTTT.

The V and J genes are TRBV11-2 and TRBJ2-5, with 11 bases aligning to TRBD2. V lost 1 base to trimming and J lost 1 base; unmatched junction nucleotides: 2. Germline V CDR1 and CDR2: SGHAT, FQNNGV. The CDR3 is made up of 16 amino acids. CDR3 nucleotide sequence: TGTGCCAGCAGCTTAGCCCTAGCGGGGGGCCAAGAGACCCAGTACTTC. Protein: CASSLALAGGQETQYF.

The rearrangement joins TRBV7-2 to TRBJ2-1; 8 bases line up with TRBD2. The junction had 6 bases not matched to a gene; V was cut back by 2 bases and J by 3 bases. The germline V gene encodes CDR1 SGHTA and CDR2 FQGNSA. This CDR3 contains 16 residues. The CDR3 coding sequence is TGTGCCAGCAGCTTAAGTTTGGCGGGGGGCTACAATGAGCAGTTCTTC. It yields the protein CASSLSLAGGYNEQFF.

The V call is TRBV20-1, the J call TRBJ1-2; D not certain. CDR3 size: 14 residues. CDR1 is DFQATT, CDR2 SNEGSKA, per germline (reference sequence). Trimming removed 2 bases from V and 8 bases from J, with 18 bases in between. For the CDR3, the DNA is TGCAGTGCTAGACGGACGGCGGTCTCGGAAGGCTACACCTTC. This sequence encodes CSARRTAVSEGYTF.

The chain couples TRBV5-1 to TRBJ2-5; tentative D call: TRBD1 (5 bases). The CDR3 spans 12 residues. Germline V gene data show CDR1 as SGHRS and CDR2 as YFSETQ. V lost 10 bases and J lost 5, with 15 bases in between. In DNA, the CDR3 is TGCGCCTCTTCAGGGCAGGTGGAGACCCAGTACTTC. Its translation: CASSGQVETQYF.

The chain links TRBV9 to TRBJ2-5, with TRBD2 identical over 7 bases. The CDR3 totals 13 residues. Germline values: CDR1 SGDLS, CDR2 YYNGEE. The ends lost 2 bases at V and 5 bases at J; junction bases unmatched: 3. CDR3 nucleotide sequence: TGTGCCAGCAGCGTGGGACTAAGGGAGACCCAGTACTTC. Translation gives CASSVGLRETQYF.

J is TRBJ2-2 and V is TRBV4-3; 8 nucleotides align to TRBD1. Trimming at V came to 1 base and at J to 6 bases, leaving 7 bases not matched to a gene. Germline V gene sequence: CDR1 LGHNA, CDR2 YSLEER. CDR3 size: 16 residues. The CDR3 here is CASSQGRTGLSGELFF. The CDR3, as DNA: TGCGCCAGCAGCCAAGGACGGACAGGGCTTTCCGGGGAGCTGTTTTTT.

This clonotype appeared once. The chain couples TRBV7-3 to TRBJ1-2, with 8 bases matching TRBD1. The CDR3 length is 15 residues. Per germline, CDR1 SGHTA and CDR2 FQGTGA. The ends lost 1 base at V and 8 bases at J; junction bases unmatched: 9. CDR3 loop: CASSLIGGTGYGYTF. The CDR3 nucleotides are TGTGCCAGCAGCTTAATTGGAGGGACAGGTTACGGCTACACCTTC.

The J gene is TRBJ2-3, the V gene TRBV20-1; D may be TRBD2 (6 bases). The germline CDR1 and CDR2 sequences are DFQATT and SNEGSKA (reference sequence). This CDR3 has 15 amino acids. V lost 4 bases and J 2 bases, leaving 16 bases between the germline ends. This chain's CDR3 is CSATTGLFDTDTQYF. Written as DNA, the CDR3 is TGCAGTGCTACTACGGGACTTTTCGACACAGATACGCAGTATTTT.

The chain carries TRBV11-2 and TRBJ2-5; 12 bases fit TRBD1. CDR1 and CDR2 from the germline V gene are SGHAT and FQNNGV. The CDR3 runs 18 residues. After removal of 6 bases from V and 2 bases from J, the junction contained 13 bases not matched to a gene. The CDR3 DNA follows: TGTGCCAGCAGGAGGGGACAGGGGGCTCTCCAAAAACAAGAGACCCAGTACTTC. Protein product: CASRRGQGALQKQETQYF.

This chain joins TRBV18 and TRBJ1-2; perhaps TRBD1 as D (6 bases). This CDR3 is built from 15 residues. Germline CDR1 is KGHSH and CDR2 is LQKENI. The V end lost 5 bases, the J end lost 3 bases, and 16 bases lay between the germline ends. CDR3 amino acids: CASSTKQGPDYGYTF. CDR3 bases: TGTGCCAGCTCAACTAAACAGGGACCGGACTATGGCTACACCTTC. The full variable domain, rest sourced from reference TRBV18 and TRBJ1-2, is NAGVMQNPRHLVRRRGQEARLRCSPMKGHSHVYWYRQLPEEGLKFMVYLQKENIIDESGMPKERFSAEFPKEGPSILRIQQVVRGDSAAYFCASSTKQGPDYGYTFGSGTRLTVV.

The chain employs TRBV6-9 and TRBJ2-2; D remains unclear. The CDR3 loop spans 16 amino acids. Trimming stripped 4 bases from V and 2 bases from J, with 14 bases between. CDR1 is MNHGY, CDR2 SVAAGI, per germline. In DNA form, the CDR3 reads TGTGCCAGCAGTTGGGAATTGGTGGGTAACACCGGGGAGCTGTTTTTT. Its protein is CASSWELVGNTGELFF.

This clonotype was recorded once. One end of the junction is discordant with germline, which a read error may explain. The chain couples TRBV28 to TRBJ1-2; D uncertain. Germline V gene lookup returns CDR1 MDHEN and CDR2 SYDVKM. The CDR3 extends over 14 amino acids. CDR3 in DNA: TGTGCCACCAGTTTCCTAACCGGGCTCTATGGCTACACCTTC. Amino acids: CATSFLTGLYGYTF.

This clonotype has a single count. The chain recombines TRBV27 with TRBJ2-5, with D unclear. This CDR3 spans 15 amino acids. The germline CDR1 and CDR2 sequences are MNHEY and SMNVEV (reference sequence). Trimming cost V 3 bases and J 4 bases, with 15 bases left between them. The CDR3: CASSFQDQWGETQYF. The CDR3 region has the DNA TGTGCCAGCAGTTTCCAAGACCAATGGGGAGAGACCCAGTACTTC.

The rearrangement links TRBV7-6 to TRBJ2-7, with 7 bases fitting TRBD2. Germline-derived CDR1 and CDR2 are SGHVS and FNYEAQ. The CDR3 runs to 15 residues. J lost 4 bases, V lost 5 bases, and 11 bases had no gene match. The CDR3 DNA reads TGTGCCAGCAGCCCAATGGTCGCGGGGGTATACGAGCAGTACTTC. This gives the protein CASSPMVAGVYEQYF.

The chain carries TRBV2 and TRBJ1-2, with a tentative D call TRBD1 (5 bases). V was shortened by 3 bases and J by 7 bases, with 6 bases between the two germline ends. CDR1 is SNHLY, CDR2 FYNNEI, per germline. This CDR3 contains 11 residues. CDR3: CASSDRAGYTF. The DNA of the CDR3 is TGTGCCAGCAGTGACAGGGCTGGCTACACCTTC.

This clonotype was observed a handful of times. The gene calls are TRBV2 and TRBJ2-7; unclear D gene. The CDR3 loop spans 11 amino acids. CDR1 is SNHLY and CDR2 is FYNNEI in the germline V gene. V lost 5 bases and J lost 5, with 7 bases in between. CDR3 in DNA: TGTGCCAGCAGTCCGCTCCACGAGCAGTACTTC. It encodes CASSPLHEQYF.

This rearrangement joins TRBV20-1 to TRBJ1-1; D may be TRBD1 (5 bases). CDR1 DFQATT and CDR2 SNEGSKA come from the germline V gene (reference sequence). V lost 4 bases, J lost 2 bases, and 14 bases lay in between. The CDR3 is 14 residues long. This chain's CDR3 is CSAKDGTVNTEAFF. The CDR3 DNA reads TGCAGTGCTAAAGATGGGACCGTAAACACTGAAGCTTTCTTT.

The chain has TRBV11-2 and TRBJ1-5, with D possibly being TRBD1 (5 bases). The CDR3 is 17 amino acids. Deletions cut 1 base from V and 4 bases from J, with 17 bases between. Germline lookup yields CDR1 SGHAT and CDR2 FQNNGV. This chain's CDR3 is CASSLAGPGLTNQPQHF. In nucleotides, the CDR3 is TGTGCCAGCAGCTTAGCGGGTCCGGGACTTACGAATCAGCCCCAGCATTTT.

This rearrangement joins TRBV6-6 to TRBJ2-7, with 7 positions matching TRBD1. The V gene end was trimmed by 5 bases and the J gene end by 7 bases; junction bases not matched to a gene: 8. Germline V gene lookup returns CDR1 MNHNY and CDR2 SVGAGI (reference sequence). This CDR3 contains 13 residues. For the CDR3, the DNA is TGTGCCAGCAGTCGGACAGGTTATTGGGAGCAGTACTTC. This gives the protein CASSRTGYWEQYF.

The chain recombines TRBV18 with TRBJ2-7; D tentatively fits TRBD1 or TRBD2 (6 bases each). Germline-derived CDR1 and CDR2 are KGHSH and LQKENI. There are 13 residues in the CDR3. V was shortened by 3 bases and J by 6 bases, with 12 bases between the two germline ends. CDR3 region: CASSPGGGPEQYF. The DNA for the CDR3 is TGTGCCAGCTCACCTGGTGGGGGGCCCGAGCAGTACTTC.

This rearrangement joins TRBV7-9 to TRBJ1-2; TRBD1 agrees at 9 bases. This CDR3 contains 13 residues. Germline CDR1 SEHNR, CDR2 FQNEAQ (reference sequence). V lost 5 bases, J lost 6 bases, and 4 bases stayed unmatched. The CDR3: CASSRTGANGYTF. For the CDR3, the DNA is TGTGCCAGCAGCCGGACAGGGGCGAATGGCTACACCTTC.

The V call is TRBV23-1, the J call TRBJ2-7; a weak D match, TRBD1 (5 bases). TRBV23-1 has ORF status, its function being uncertain. The V gene lost 3 bases and the J gene lost 4 bases, with 13 bases spanning the gap. The CDR3 totals 14 residues. The CDR3 region is CASSQPPGRYEQYF. In DNA, the CDR3 is TGCGCCAGCAGTCAGCCGCCAGGGCGGTACGAGCAGTACTTC.

The chain recombines TRBV27 with TRBJ2-3; the D gene could be TRBD1 or TRBD2 (5 bases each). The CDR3 runs to 17 residues. Germline CDR1 reads MNHEY; CDR2 reads SMNVEV (reference sequence). Trimming took 2 bases from V and 2 from J, leaving 17 bases between them. This CDR3 reads CASSLGWDQDSTDTQYF. Written as DNA, the CDR3 is TGTGCCAGCAGTTTAGGCTGGGACCAAGACTCCACAGATACGCAGTATTTT.

J is TRBJ1-4 and V is TRBV7-2; 7 bases match TRBD1. The CDR3 extends over 16 amino acids. With V trimmed by 5 bases and J by 0 bases, 6 bases remained unmatched. Per germline, CDR1 SGHTA and CDR2 FQGNSA. As DNA, the CDR3 is TGTGCCAGCAGCCGGGACAGTGATGCAACTAATGAAAAACTGTTTTTT. Amino acids: CASSRDSDATNEKLFF.

The J gene is TRBJ2-6, the V gene TRBV6-1, with D possibly matching TRBD1 (6 bases). This CDR3 is 17 amino acids long. V lost 10 bases and J lost 1, with 20 bases in between. Germline lookup yields CDR1 MNHNS and CDR2 SASEGT. The DNA for the CDR3 is TGTGCCACTCTCGTCAGGGGCCGACTTTCTGGGGCCAACGTCCTGACTTTC. Translated, it gives CATLVRGRLSGANVLTF.